This TCR beta chain was sequenced in a study of radiation and T cells in renal cell carcinoma. Study information: Nephrectomy followed 15 Gy stereotactic body radiation by 4 weeks.

Time point reported: blood 2 weeks post-SBRT. Treatment: 15 Gy SBRT to primary tumor, nephrectomy 4 weeks later. Radiation-treated patients gave blood at baseline, week 2 and week 4. Study outcomes and limitations: In blood, top tumor clones expanded by 2 weeks, shrinking by 4. Baseline intratumoral clonotype presence is unknown without pretreatment biopsies.

Sequencing used immunoSEQ multiplex PCR; TCRdb keeps in-frame clones, though not all of them. The data hold about 150,000 clones, with roughly 89% observed a single time. Per germline, CDR1 SEHNR and CDR2 FQNEAQ (reference sequence). The CDR3 has 13 amino acids. V lost 4 bases, J lost 0 bases, and 6 bases lay in between. Points on this clone: Its antigen is currently unknown.

The material sequenced was blood, taken from a patient whose treatment included radiotherapy and nephrectomy. The V call is TRBV7-9, the J call TRBJ1-1, with D unclear. The source of this sequence is a woman between 50 and 59 years old with renal cell carcinoma. CDR3 sequence reads: CASSSAMNTEAFF. The DNA for the CDR3 is TGTGCCAGCAGCTCCGCTATGAACACTGAAGCTTTCTTT.